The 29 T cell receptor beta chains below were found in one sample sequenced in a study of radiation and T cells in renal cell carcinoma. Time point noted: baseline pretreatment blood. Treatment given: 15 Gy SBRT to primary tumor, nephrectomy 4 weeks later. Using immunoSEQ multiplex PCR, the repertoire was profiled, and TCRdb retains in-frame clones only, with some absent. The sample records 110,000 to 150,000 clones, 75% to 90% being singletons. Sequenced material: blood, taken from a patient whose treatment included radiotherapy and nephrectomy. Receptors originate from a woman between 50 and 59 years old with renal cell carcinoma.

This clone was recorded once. Written as DNA, the CDR3 is TGTGCCAGCAGCCCAGCATCCGCGCAGTACTTC. This sequence encodes CASSPASAQYF. The gene calls are TRBV7-9 and TRBJ2-7; D remains ambiguous. Looked up from germline, CDR1 is SEHNR and CDR2 is FQNEAQ (reference sequence). The ends were cut back, 5 bases at V and 9 bases at J, with 11 bases in the middle. The CDR3 extends over 11 amino acids.

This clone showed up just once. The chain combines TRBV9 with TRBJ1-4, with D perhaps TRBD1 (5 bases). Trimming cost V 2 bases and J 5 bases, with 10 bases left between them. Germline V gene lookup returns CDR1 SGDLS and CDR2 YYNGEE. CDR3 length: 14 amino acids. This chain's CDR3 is CASSVGTVNEKLFF. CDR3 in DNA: TGTGCCAGCAGCGTCGGGACGGTCAATGAAAAACTGTTTTTT.

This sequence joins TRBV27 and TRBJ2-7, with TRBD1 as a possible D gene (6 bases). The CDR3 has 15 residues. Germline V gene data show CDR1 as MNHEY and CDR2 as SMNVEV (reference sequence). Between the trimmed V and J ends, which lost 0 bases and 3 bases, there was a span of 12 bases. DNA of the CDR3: TGTGCCAGCAGTTTATCTGGGGGCCGGATCTACGAGCAGTACTTC. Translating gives CASSLSGGRIYEQYF.

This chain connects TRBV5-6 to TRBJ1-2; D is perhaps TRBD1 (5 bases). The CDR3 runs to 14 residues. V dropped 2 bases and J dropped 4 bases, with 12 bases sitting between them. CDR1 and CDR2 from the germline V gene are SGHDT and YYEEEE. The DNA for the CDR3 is TGTGCCAGCAGCTTTTTTGACAGAAGCTATGGCTACACCTTC. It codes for CASSFFDRSYGYTF. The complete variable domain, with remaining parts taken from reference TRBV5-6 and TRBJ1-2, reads DAGVTQSPTHLIKTRGQQVTLRCSPKSGHDTVSWYQQALGQGPQFIFQYYEEEERQRGNFPDRFSGHQFPNYSSELNVNALLLGDSALYLCASSFFDRSYGYTFGSGTRLTVV.

In DNA, the CDR3 is TGCGCCAGCAGCTTGCCTCAGGGCTCAGGCGAGCAGTACTTC. Translating it yields CASSLPQGSGEQYF. The chain recombines TRBV5-1 with TRBJ2-7; maybe TRBD1 (5 bases). V lost 1 base, J lost 6 bases, and 14 bases lay in between. Germline assignment: CDR1 SGHRS and CDR2 YFSETQ. The CDR3 is made up of 14 amino acids.

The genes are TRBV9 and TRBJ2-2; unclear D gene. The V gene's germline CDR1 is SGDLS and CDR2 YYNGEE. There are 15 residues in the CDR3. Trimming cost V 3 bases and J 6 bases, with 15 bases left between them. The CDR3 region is CASSEDRTPPGELFF. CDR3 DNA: TGTGCCAGCAGCGAAGATCGGACGCCACCCGGGGAGCTGTTTTTT.

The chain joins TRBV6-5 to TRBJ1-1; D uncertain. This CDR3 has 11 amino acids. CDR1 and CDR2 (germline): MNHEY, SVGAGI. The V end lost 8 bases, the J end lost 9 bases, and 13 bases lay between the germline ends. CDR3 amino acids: CASSLDGQAFF. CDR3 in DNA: TGTGCCAGCTCGTTGGACGGGCAAGCTTTCTTT.

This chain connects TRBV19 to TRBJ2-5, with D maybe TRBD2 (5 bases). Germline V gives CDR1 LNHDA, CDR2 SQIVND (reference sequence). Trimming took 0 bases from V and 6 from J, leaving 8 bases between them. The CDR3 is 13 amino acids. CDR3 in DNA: TGTGCCAGTAGTATAGATGGAGGAAAGACCCAGTACTTC. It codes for CASSIDGGKTQYF.

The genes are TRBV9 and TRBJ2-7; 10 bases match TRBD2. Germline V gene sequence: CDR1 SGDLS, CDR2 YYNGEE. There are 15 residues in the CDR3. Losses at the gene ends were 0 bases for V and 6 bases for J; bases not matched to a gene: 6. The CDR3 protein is CASSVEGTSVSEQYF. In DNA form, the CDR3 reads TGTGCCAGCAGCGTAGAAGGGACTAGCGTTTCCGAGCAGTACTTC.

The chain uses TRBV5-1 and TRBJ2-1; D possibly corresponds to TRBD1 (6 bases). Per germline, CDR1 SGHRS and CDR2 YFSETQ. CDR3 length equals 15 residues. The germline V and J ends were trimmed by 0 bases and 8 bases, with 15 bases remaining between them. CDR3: CASSLEGFGTHEQFF. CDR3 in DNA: TGCGCCAGCAGCTTGGAAGGCTTTGGGACACATGAGCAGTTCTTC.

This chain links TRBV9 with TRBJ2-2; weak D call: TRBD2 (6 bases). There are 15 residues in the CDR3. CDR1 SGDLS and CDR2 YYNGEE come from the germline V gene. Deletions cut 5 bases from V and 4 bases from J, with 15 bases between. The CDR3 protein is CASRRGPGSTGELFF. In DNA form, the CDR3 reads TGTGCCAGCAGGCGGGGTCCGGGGAGCACCGGGGAGCTGTTTTTT.

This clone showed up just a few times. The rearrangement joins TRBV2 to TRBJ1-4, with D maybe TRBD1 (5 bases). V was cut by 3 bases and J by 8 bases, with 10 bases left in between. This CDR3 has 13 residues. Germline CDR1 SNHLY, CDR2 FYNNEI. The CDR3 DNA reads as TGTGCCAGCAGTGATGGGGGGGAAGAAAAACTGTTTTTT. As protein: CASSDGGEEKLFF.

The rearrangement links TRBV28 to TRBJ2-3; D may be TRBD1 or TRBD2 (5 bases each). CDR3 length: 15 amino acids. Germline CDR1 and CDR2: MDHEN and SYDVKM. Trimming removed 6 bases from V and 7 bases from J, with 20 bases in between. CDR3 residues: CASRVGAGTVYTQYF. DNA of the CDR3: TGTGCCAGCAGGGTCGGGGCAGGTACGGTGTATACGCAGTATTTT.

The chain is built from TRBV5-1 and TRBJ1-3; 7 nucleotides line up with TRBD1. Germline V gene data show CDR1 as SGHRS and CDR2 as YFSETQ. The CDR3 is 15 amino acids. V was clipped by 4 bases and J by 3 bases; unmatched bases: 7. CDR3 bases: TGCGCCAGCAGCCATCGACAGGGAGGTGGAAACACCATATATTTT. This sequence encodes CASSHRQGGGNTIYF.

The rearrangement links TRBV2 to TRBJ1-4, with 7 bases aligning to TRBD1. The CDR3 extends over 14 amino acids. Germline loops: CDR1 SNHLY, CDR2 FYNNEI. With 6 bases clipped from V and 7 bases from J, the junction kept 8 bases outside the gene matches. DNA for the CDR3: TGTGCCAGCAGACCAGACAGGGCGAGTGAAAAACTGTTTTTT. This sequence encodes CASRPDRASEKLFF. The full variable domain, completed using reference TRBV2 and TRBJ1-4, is EPEVTQTPSHQVTQMGQEVILRCVPISNHLYFYWYRQILGQKVEFLVSFYNNEISEKSEIFDDQFSVERPDGSNFTLKIRSTKLEDSAMYFCASRPDRASEKLFFGSGTQLSVL.

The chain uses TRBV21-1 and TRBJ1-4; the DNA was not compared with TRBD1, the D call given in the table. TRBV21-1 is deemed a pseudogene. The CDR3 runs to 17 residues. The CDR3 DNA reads TGTGCCAGCAGCAAAAACCTCCGGGACAGGGTCCAAGAAAAACTGTTTTTT. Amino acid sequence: CASSKNLRDRVQEKLFF.

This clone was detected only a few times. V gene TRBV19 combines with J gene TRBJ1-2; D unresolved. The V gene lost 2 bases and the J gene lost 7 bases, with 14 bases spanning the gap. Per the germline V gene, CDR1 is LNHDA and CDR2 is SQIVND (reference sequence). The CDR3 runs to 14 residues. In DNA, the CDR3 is TGTGCCAGTAGTATAAAGGCGGGCAGCAGTGGCTACACCTTC. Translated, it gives CASSIKAGSSGYTF. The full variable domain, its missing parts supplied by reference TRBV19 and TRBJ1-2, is DGGITQSPKYLFRKEGQNVTLSCEQNLNHDAMYWYRQDPGQGLRLIYYSQIVNDFQKGDIAEGYSVSREKKESFPLTVTSAQKNPTAFYLCASSIKAGSSGYTFGSGTRLTVV.

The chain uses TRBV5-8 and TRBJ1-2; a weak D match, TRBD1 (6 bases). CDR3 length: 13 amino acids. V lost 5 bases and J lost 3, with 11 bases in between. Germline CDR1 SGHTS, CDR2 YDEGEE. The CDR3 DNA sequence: TGTGCCAGCAGAATAACAGGGCACTATGGCTACACCTTC. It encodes CASRITGHYGYTF.

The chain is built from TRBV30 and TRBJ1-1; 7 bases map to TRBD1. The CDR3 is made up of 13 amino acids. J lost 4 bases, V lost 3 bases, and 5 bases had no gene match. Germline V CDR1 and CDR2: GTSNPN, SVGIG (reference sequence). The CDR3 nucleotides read TGTGCCTGGAGGAGACAGGGTGGCACTGAAGCTTTCTTT. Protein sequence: CAWRRQGGTEAFF.

Here the CDR3 reads CASSEEGVSEQFF. As DNA, the CDR3 is TGTGCCAGCAGTGAAGAGGGCGTCTCTGAGCAGTTCTTC. The chain links TRBV25-1 to TRBJ2-1; possibly TRBD2 for D (5 bases). Germline CDR1 reads MGHDK; CDR2 reads SYGVNS. Deletions cut 2 bases from V and 9 bases from J, with 11 bases between. The CDR3 is 13 residues long.

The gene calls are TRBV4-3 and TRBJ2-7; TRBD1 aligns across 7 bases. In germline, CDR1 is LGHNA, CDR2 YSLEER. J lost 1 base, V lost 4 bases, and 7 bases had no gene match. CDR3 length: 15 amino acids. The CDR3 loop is CASSLELGQSYEQYF. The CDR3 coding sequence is TGCGCCAGCAGCCTAGAATTGGGACAGTCCTACGAGCAGTACTTC.

The CDR3: CASSQSTSSGYGYTF. The CDR3 coding sequence is TGTGCCAGCAGTCAGTCGACCTCTTCAGGCTATGGCTACACCTTC. The V and J genes are TRBV6-6 and TRBJ1-2; D uncertain. The germline gives CDR1 MNHNY, CDR2 SVGAGI (reference sequence). CDR3 length equals 15 residues. The ends were cut back, 5 bases at V and 4 bases at J, with 17 bases in the middle.

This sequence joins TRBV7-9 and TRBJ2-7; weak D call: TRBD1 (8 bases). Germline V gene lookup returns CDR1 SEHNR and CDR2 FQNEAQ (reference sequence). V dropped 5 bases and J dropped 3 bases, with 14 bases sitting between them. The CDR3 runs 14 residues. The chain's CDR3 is CASSRAGTGYEQYF. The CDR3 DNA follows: TGTGCCAGCAGCAGAGCGGGGACAGGCTACGAGCAGTACTTC.

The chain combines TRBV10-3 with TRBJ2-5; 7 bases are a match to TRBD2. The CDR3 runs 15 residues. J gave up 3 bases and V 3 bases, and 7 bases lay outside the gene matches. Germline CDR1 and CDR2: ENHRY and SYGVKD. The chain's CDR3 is CAISDPGGGKETQYF. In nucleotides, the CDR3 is TGTGCCATCAGTGACCCGGGGGGTGGTAAAGAGACCCAGTACTTC.

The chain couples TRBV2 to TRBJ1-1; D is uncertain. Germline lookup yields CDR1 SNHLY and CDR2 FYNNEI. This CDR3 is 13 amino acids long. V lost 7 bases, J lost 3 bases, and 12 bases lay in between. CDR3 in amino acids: CASTALEDTEAFF. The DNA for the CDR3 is TGTGCCAGCACCGCGCTCGAGGACACTGAAGCTTTCTTT.

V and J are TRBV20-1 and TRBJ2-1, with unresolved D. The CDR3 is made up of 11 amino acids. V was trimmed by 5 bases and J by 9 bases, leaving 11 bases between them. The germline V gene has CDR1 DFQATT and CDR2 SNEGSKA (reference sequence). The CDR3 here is CSARGPREQFF. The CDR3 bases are TGCAGTGCTCGAGGCCCCCGTGAGCAGTTCTTC.

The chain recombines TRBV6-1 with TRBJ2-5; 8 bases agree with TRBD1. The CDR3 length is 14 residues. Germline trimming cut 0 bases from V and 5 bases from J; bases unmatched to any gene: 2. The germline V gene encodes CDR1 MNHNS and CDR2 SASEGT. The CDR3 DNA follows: TGTGCCAGCAGTGAAGCGGACAGGGAGGAGACCCAGTACTTC. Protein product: CASSEADREETQYF.

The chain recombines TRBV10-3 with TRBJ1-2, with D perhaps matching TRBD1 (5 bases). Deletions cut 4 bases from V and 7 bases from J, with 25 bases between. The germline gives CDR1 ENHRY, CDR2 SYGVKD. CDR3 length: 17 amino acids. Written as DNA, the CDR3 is TGTGCCATCAGTGCGTCAACTGAGGGGTCAGGGCTTAGTGGCTACACCTTC. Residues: CAISASTEGSGLSGYTF.

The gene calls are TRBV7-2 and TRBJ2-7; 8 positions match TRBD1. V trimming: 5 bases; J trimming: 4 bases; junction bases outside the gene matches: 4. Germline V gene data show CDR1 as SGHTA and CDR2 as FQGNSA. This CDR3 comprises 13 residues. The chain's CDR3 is CASSGDRGYEQYF. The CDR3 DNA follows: TGTGCCAGCAGCGGAGACAGGGGTTACGAGCAGTACTTC. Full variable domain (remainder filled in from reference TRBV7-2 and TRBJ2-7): GAGVSQSPSNKVTEKGKDVELRCDPISGHTALYWYRQSLGQGLEFLIYFQGNSAPDKSGLPSDRFSAERTGGSVSTLTIQRTQQEDSAVYLCASSGDRGYEQYFGPGTRLTVT.